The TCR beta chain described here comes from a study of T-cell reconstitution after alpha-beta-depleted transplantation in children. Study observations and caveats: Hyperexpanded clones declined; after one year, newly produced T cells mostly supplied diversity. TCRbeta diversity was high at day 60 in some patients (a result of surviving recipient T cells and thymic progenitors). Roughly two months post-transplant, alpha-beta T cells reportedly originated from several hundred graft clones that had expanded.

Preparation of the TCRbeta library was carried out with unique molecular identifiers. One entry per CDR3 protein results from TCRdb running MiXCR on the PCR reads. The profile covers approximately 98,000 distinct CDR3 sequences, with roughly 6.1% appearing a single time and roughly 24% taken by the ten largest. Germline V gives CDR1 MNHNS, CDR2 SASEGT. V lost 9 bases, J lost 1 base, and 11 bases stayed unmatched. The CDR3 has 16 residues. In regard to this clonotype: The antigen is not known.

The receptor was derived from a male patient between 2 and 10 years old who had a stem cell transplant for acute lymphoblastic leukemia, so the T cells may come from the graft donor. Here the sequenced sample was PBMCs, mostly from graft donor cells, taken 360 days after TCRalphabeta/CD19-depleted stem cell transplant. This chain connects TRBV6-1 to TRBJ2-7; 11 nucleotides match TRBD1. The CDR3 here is CASRPMGTGGSYEQYF. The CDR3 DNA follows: TGTGCCAGTCGGCCAATGGGGACAGGGGGATCCTACGAGCAGTACTTC.